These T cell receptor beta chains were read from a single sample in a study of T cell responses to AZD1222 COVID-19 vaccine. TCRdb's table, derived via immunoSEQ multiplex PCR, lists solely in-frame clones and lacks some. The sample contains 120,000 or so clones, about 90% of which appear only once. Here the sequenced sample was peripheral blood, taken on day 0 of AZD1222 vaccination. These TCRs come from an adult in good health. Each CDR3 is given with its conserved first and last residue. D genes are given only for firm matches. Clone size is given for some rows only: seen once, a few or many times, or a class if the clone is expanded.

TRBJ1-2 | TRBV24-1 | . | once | CATSDPGKDYGYTF | TGTGCCACCAGTGATCCAGGGAAAGACTATGGCTACACCTTC
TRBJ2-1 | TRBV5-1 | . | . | CASSLAATSYNEQFF | TGCGCCAGCAGCTTGGCCGCGACTAGTTACAATGAGCAGTTCTTC
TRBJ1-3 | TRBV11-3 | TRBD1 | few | CASSSRTGGITSGNTIYF | TGTGCCAGCAGCTCCCGGACAGGGGGTATCACCTCTGGAAACACCATATATTTT
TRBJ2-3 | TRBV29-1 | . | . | CSAARDTQYF | TGCAGCGCAGCCCGGGATACGCAGTATTTT
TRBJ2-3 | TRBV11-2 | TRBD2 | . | CASRKTTSGLAATDTQYF | TGTGCCAGCAGGAAGACTACTTCGGGACTAGCGGCCACAGATACGCAGTATTTT
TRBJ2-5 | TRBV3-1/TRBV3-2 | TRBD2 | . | CASSQDLGRAAQETQYF | TGTGCCAGCAGCCAAGATCTTGGGAGGGCAGCCCAAGAGACCCAGTACTTC
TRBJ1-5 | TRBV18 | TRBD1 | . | CASSLTGDQPQHF | TGTGCCAGCTCACTCACAGGGGATCAGCCCCAGCATTTT
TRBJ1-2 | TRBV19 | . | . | CASSIDPRWNKGYGYTF | TGTGCCAGTAGTATAGATCCCCGGTGGAACAAGGGATATGGCTACACCTTC
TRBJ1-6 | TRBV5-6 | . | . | CASRQVGGAPLHF | TGTGCCAGCAGGCAGGTCGGGGGAGCACCCCTCCACTTT
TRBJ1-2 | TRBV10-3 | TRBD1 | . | CAISSTGEAYGYTF | TGTGCCATCAGTTCGACAGGGGAGGCCTATGGCTACACCTTC
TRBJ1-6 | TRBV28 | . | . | CASSPPRGPLHF | TGTGCCAGCAGTCCCCCCAGGGGTCCCCTCCACTTT
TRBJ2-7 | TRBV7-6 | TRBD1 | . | CASSLAGQLYEQYF | TGTGCCAGCAGCTTAGCGGGACAGCTCTACGAGCAGTACTTC
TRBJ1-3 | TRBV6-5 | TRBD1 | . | CASRPRGPGNTIYF | TGTGCCAGCAGACCGAGGGGGCCTGGAAACACCATATATTTT
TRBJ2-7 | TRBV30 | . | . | CAWSNITYEQYF | TGTGCCTGGAGTAACATTACCTACGAGCAGTACTTC
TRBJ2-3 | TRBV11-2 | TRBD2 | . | CASSLSGSSADTQYF | TGTGCCAGCAGCCTTAGCGGGAGTTCTGCAGATACGCAGTATTTT
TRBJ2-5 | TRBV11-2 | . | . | CASSLSFYQETQYF | TGTGCCAGCAGCTTAAGTTTCTACCAAGAGACCCAGTACTTC
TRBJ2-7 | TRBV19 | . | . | CASSIRGNSYEQYF | TGTGCCAGTAGTATCCGTGGGAACTCCTACGAGCAGTACTTC
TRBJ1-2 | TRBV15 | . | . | CATSREAGINYGYTF | TGTGCCACCAGCAGAGAGGCCGGAATTAACTATGGCTACACCTTC
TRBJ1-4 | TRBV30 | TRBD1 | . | CASQGRSTNEKLFF | TGTGCCTCACAGGGGCGATCAACTAATGAAAAACTGTTTTTT
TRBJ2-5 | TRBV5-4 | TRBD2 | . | CASSLTSGDETQYF | TGTGCCAGCAGCTTGACTAGCGGGGACGAGACCCAGTACTTC
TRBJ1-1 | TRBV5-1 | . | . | CASSLGGGLNTEAFF | TGCGCCAGCAGCTTGGGTGGGGGCTTGAACACTGAAGCTTTCTTT
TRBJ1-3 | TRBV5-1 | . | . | CASSLVGVGNTIYF | TGCGCCAGCAGCTTGGTGGGGGTCGGAAACACCATATATTTT
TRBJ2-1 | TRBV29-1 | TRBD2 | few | CSLRGTSGRNEQFF | TGCAGCCTGCGAGGGACTAGCGGTCGCAATGAGCAGTTCTTC
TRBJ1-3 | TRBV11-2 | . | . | CASSRTPSGNTIYF | TGTGCCAGCAGTCGGACTCCGAGCGGAAACACCATATATTTT
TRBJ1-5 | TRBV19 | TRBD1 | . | CASRQGADQPQHF | TGTGCCAGCCGTCAGGGGGCGGATCAGCCCCAGCATTTT
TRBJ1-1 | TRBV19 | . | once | CASSRKNTEAFF | TGTGCCAGTAGTCGGAAGAACACTGAAGCTTTCTTT
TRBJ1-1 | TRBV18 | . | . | CASSPTQGRYTEAFF | TGTGCCAGCTCACCTACCCAGGGGAGATACACTGAAGCTTTCTTT
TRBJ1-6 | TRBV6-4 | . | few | CASSDSRGGNSPLHF | TGTGCCAGCAGTGACTCGAGAGGAGGCAATTCACCCCTCCACTTT
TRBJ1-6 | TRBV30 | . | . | CAFTLDSLNSPLHF | TGTGCCTTTACCTTGGACAGCCTAAATTCACCCCTCCACTTT
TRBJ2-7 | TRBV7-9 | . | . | CASSSGDYEQYF | TGTGCCAGCAGCTCCGGGGACTACGAGCAGTACTTC
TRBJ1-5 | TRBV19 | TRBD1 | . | CASKNTGGAQPQHF | TGTGCCAGTAAAAATACAGGGGGCGCCCAGCCCCAGCATTTT
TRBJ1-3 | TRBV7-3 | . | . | CASSSGIAGNTIYF | TGTGCCAGCAGCTCAGGGATAGCTGGAAACACCATATATTTT
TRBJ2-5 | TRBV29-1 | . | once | CSVEVFRAPRETQYF | TGCAGCGTTGAAGTTTTTAGGGCTCCCCGGGAGACCCAGTACTTC
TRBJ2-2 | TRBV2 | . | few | CASTWDTGELFF | TGTGCCAGCACATGGGACACCGGGGAGCTGTTTTTT
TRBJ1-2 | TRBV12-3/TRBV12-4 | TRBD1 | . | CASSLGQGNGYTF | TGTGCCAGCAGTTTGGGACAGGGTAATGGCTACACCTTC
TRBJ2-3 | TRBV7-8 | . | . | CASTIRQGGADTQYF | TGTGCCAGCACCATCAGACAGGGAGGCGCAGATACGCAGTATTTT
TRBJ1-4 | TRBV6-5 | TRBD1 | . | CASRLQGASDEKLFF | TGTGCCAGCAGGTTACAGGGGGCTTCGGATGAAAAACTGTTTTTT
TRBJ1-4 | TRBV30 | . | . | CAQRRSTNEKLFF | TGTGCCCAACGACGGTCAACTAATGAAAAACTGTTTTTT
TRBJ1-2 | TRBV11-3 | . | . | CASRGRADRLYGYTF | TGTGCCAGCAGGGGGAGGGCGGACCGCCTCTATGGCTACACCTTC
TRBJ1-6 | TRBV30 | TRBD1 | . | CAWSGQGDSPLHF | TGTGCCTGGAGCGGGCAGGGGGATTCACCCCTCCACTTT
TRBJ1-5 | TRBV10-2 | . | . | CASSEWSDNSNQPQHF | TGCGCCAGCAGTGAGTGGTCAGACAATAGCAATCAGCCCCAGCATTTT
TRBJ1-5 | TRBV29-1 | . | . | CSVVLGPDQPQHF | TGCAGCGTTGTCTTGGGACCAGATCAGCCCCAGCATTTT
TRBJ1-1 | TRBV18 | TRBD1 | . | CASSQDRGLEAFF | TGTGCCAGCTCACAGGACAGGGGGCTTGAAGCTTTCTTT